This T cell receptor (beta chain) was identified in a study of cytomegalovirus exposure and HLA in healthy donors. CDR3 length equals 10 residues. The V gene's germline CDR1 is SEHNR and CDR2 FQNEAQ (reference sequence). The primer mix had 60 Vbeta and 13 Jbeta primers. Sequencing used immunoSEQ multiplex PCR; TCRdb keeps in-frame clones, though not all of them. The repertoire holds over 100,000 clones, about 80% seen once, with roughly 8% in the top ten. The sample consisted of PBMCs. This chain connects TRBV7-9 to TRBJ1-5; D gene ambiguous. This receptor was taken from a woman between 50 and 59 years old in good health and CMV-seropositive. CDR3 in amino acids: CSIPVEPQHF. The CDR3 DNA reads TGTTCCATCCCGGTGGAGCCCCAGCATTTT.